This T cell receptor beta chain was identified in a study of T cell clonotyping in hematopoietic cell transplantation. Findings of the study overall: Broader posttransplant TCR repertoire diversity was predicted by graft donor and pretransplant recipient Inverse Simpson Index values. Recipient TCR diversity dropped after transplant; expanded clonotypes rose from day 30 to 180.

With regard to this clone: The antigen remains unidentified.

V gave up 11 bases and J gave up 5 bases; unmatched junction bases: 9. This CDR3 region has 14 residues. Recipients were bled about 28 days pretransplant and at posttransplant days 30, 100, 180. The protocol was immunoSEQ multiplex PCR, while the TCRdb copy is restricted to in-frame clones and leaves out a portion. The sample consists of around 10,000 clones, approximately 80% of them appearing once. Sample: PBMCs, taken at the time of graft-versus-host disease after allogeneic stem cell transplant. The TCR comes from a male patient in his sixties who had an allogeneic stem cell transplant from an unrelated donor, so the T cells may come from the graft donor. Some clones in this sample may be carry-over from other donors' samples. The rearrangement uses TRBV23-1 and TRBJ1-3, with 10 nucleotides matching TRBD1. TRBV23-1 belongs to the ORF category, with a function that is uncertain. CDR3 coding DNA: TGCGCCTCCTCGACGACAGGGGGCAGAAACACCATATATTTT. It codes for CASSTTGGRNTIYF.